This T cell receptor (beta chain) was obtained from a study of OX40 agonist ivuxolimab in advanced cancers. The V end lost 7 bases, the J end lost 3 bases, and 18 bases lay between the germline ends. This CDR3 region has 15 residues. Germline V gene lookup returns CDR1 SGHAT and CDR2 FQNNGV. Assay: immunoSEQ multiplex PCR; the TCRdb copy retains only in-frame clones and omits some. The data contain over 95,000 clones, around 95% of them singletons. Study findings and constraints: A proportion of nonresponders additionally exhibited low normalized T-cell clonal expansion.

Points on this clone: Antigen unknown.

The chain couples TRBV11-2 to TRBJ1-1, with unresolved D. The input for sequencing was CD4+ or CD8+ T cells sorted from blood, taken in a trial of the OX40 agonist ivuxolimab. This TCR was sampled from an adult with an advanced solid tumor such as melanoma, head and neck, liver or kidney cancer. The CDR3 region is CASTASSGKDTEAFF. CDR3 coding DNA: TGTGCCAGCACCGCTAGCTCCGGTAAGGACACTGAAGCTTTCTTT.